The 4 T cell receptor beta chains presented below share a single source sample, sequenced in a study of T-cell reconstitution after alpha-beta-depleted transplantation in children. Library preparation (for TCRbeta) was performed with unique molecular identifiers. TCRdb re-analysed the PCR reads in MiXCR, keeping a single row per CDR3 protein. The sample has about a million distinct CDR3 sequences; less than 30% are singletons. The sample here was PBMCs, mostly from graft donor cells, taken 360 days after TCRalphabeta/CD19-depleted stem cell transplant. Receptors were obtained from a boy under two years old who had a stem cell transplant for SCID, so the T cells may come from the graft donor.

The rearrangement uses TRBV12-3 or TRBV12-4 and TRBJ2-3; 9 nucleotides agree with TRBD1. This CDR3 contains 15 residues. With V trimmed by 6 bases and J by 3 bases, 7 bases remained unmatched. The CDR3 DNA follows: TGTGCCAGCAGACCGGGACAGGGTAGGACAGATACGCAGTATTTT. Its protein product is CASRPGQGRTDTQYF.

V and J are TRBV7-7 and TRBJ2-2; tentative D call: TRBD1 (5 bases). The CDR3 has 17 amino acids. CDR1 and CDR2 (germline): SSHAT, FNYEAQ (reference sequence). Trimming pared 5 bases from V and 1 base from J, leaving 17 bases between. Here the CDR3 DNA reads TGTGCCAGCAGCCTAGACAGTTTGTTCGGGAACACCGGGGAGCTGTTTTTT. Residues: CASSLDSLFGNTGELFF.

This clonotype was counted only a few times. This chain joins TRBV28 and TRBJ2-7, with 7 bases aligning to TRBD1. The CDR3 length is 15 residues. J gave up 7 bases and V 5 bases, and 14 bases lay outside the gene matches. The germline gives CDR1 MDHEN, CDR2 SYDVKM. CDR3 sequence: CASSTPSTGFGEQYF. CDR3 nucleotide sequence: TGTGCCAGCAGTACCCCATCGACAGGGTTCGGGGAGCAGTACTTC.

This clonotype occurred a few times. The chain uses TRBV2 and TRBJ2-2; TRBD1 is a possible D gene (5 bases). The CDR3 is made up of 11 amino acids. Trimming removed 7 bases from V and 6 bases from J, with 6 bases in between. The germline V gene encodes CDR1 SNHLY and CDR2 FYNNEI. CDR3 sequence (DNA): TGTGCCAGCAAGGGGTCCGGGGAGCTGTTTTTT. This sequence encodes CASKGSGELFF.